The 18 T cell receptor beta chains given below trace back to one sample, sequenced in a study of blood T cell repertoires in COVID-19. Here immunoSEQ multiplex PCR was the method, and the copy in TCRdb shows in-frame clones only, minus some. The data show about 160,000 clones, about four fifths seen once. Sequences were obtained from PBMCs or T cells enriched from blood (not recorded which). The source of these receptors is a woman aged 55-69 years who had recovered from COVID-19.

The V and J genes are TRBV18 and TRBJ1-1; D remains unclear. CDR3 size: 14 residues. CDR1 KGHSH and CDR2 LQKENI come from the germline V gene. With 3 bases removed from V and 5 bases from J, the gap between germline ends came to 13 bases. CDR3 nucleotides: TGTGCCAGCTCACCTACGCCCCAGGCGACTGAAGCTTTCTTT. Translated: CASSPTPQATEAFF.

The gene calls are TRBV19 and TRBJ2-7; 9 bases are a match to TRBD2. CDR1 is LNHDA, CDR2 SQIVND, per germline (reference sequence). With 1 base clipped from V and 6 bases from J, the junction kept 7 bases outside the gene matches. The CDR3 is 15 amino acids. The CDR3 DNA is TGTGCCAGTAGTATAGTTGGCGGGGGGGCCAGCGAGCAGTACTTC. This encodes CASSIVGGGASEQYF.

The chain joins TRBV2 to TRBJ2-7, with TRBD1 as a possible D gene (6 bases). Germline loops: CDR1 SNHLY, CDR2 FYNNEI. This CDR3 has 13 amino acids. The V and J ends lost 6 bases and 0 bases respectively, with 9 bases between them. CDR3 residues: CASRAGDSYEQYF. The CDR3 nucleotides are TGTGCCAGCAGGGCAGGGGACTCCTACGAGCAGTACTTC. Full variable domain (rest looked up from reference TRBV2 and TRBJ2-7): EPEVTQTPSHQVTQMGQEVILRCVPISNHLYFYWYRQILGQKVEFLVSFYNNEISEKSEIFDDQFSVERPDGSNFTLKIRSTKLEDSAMYFCASRAGDSYEQYFGPGTRLTVT.

This chain connects TRBV5-1 to TRBJ1-2; D gene unclear. Deletions cut 1 base from V and 4 bases from J, with 8 bases between. This CDR3 is 13 amino acids long. Germline values: CDR1 SGHRS, CDR2 YFSETQ. CDR3 nucleotide sequence: TGCGCCAGCAGCTTGTCTCCCCTCTATGGCTACACCTTC. Translating gives CASSLSPLYGYTF.

This clone was found once. The chain links TRBV18 to TRBJ1-1, with 7 bases identical to TRBD1. This CDR3 comprises 15 residues. V dropped 0 bases and J dropped 7; count of bases not matched to a gene: 8. The germline CDR1 and CDR2 sequences are KGHSH and LQKENI. CDR3 sequence reads: CASSPPDRVRSEAFF. The CDR3 bases are TGTGCCAGCTCACCACCCGACAGGGTTCGAAGTGAAGCTTTCTTT.

The chain recombines TRBV5-1 with TRBJ1-5; tentatively, D is TRBD1 (5 bases). Germline loops: CDR1 SGHRS, CDR2 YFSETQ. The V end lost 4 bases, the J end lost 6 bases, and 23 bases lay between the germline ends. The CDR3 extends over 17 amino acids. The CDR3 sequence: CASSPTGTAGGTQPQHF. The CDR3 coding sequence is TGCGCCAGCAGCCCCACGGGGACGGCTGGCGGGACTCAGCCCCAGCATTTT.

The genes are TRBV19 and TRBJ2-7; D call uncertain. The germline V and J ends were trimmed by 3 bases and 5 bases, with 17 bases remaining between them. Germline-derived CDR1 and CDR2 are LNHDA and SQIVND (reference sequence). The CDR3 is made up of 15 amino acids. CDR3 sequence reads: CASSIASVLRDEQYF. The CDR3 DNA reads TGTGCCAGTAGTATTGCGTCGGTCCTACGAGACGAGCAGTACTTC.

This clone was observed a handful of times. This chain links TRBV10-1 with TRBJ2-1, with 7 positions matching TRBD1. CDR3 length: 13 residues. Germline lookup yields CDR1 WNHNN and CDR2 SYGVQD (reference sequence). V trimming: 4 bases; J trimming: 7 bases; junction bases outside the gene matches: 4. The CDR3 nucleotides are TGCGCCAGCAGTGTAGGCAGGGGGAATGAGCAGTTCTTC. Its translation is CASSVGRGNEQFF.

The chain recombines TRBV2 with TRBJ2-5; D perhaps matches TRBD2 (5 bases). The CDR3 extends over 14 amino acids. Looked up from germline, CDR1 is SNHLY and CDR2 is FYNNEI. V was trimmed by 6 bases and J by 0 bases, leaving 11 bases between them. The CDR3 DNA reads TGTGCCAGCAGGGGCGGGTTGAACCAAGAGACCCAGTACTTC. It is translated as CASRGGLNQETQYF.

This clone came up a few times. The chain combines TRBV4-2 with TRBJ1-2; maybe TRBD1 (5 bases). CDR3 length: 14 residues. Germline lookup yields CDR1 LGHNA and CDR2 YNFKEQ. Trimming cost V 0 bases and J 1 base, with 6 bases left between them. This chain's CDR3 is CASSQEQGNYGYTF. CDR3 coding DNA: TGTGCCAGCAGCCAAGAGCAGGGTAACTATGGCTACACCTTC.

The chain joins TRBV7-6 to TRBJ2-1, with D tentatively TRBD1 (6 bases). The CDR3 length is 13 residues. Germline V gene lookup returns CDR1 SGHVS and CDR2 FNYEAQ. V shed 1 base and J shed 8 bases, with 9 bases lying between them. This chain's CDR3 is CASSLVQGDEQFF. The CDR3 DNA reads TGTGCCAGCAGCTTAGTACAGGGCGATGAGCAGTTCTTC.

This clone was counted a single time. The V call is TRBV13, the J call TRBJ2-5, with TRBD2 matching 9 bases. Germline trimming cut 3 bases from V and 5 bases from J; bases unmatched to any gene: 7. Germline values: CDR1 PRHDT, CDR2 FYEKMQ (reference sequence). This CDR3 is 15 amino acids long. CDR3: CASSFIGAGGETQYF. Written as DNA, the CDR3 is TGTGCCAGCAGCTTCATAGGGGCGGGAGGGGAGACCCAGTACTTC.

This clone occurred a few times. This chain joins TRBV7-6 and TRBJ1-1, with D perhaps matching TRBD1 (6 bases). Germline lookup yields CDR1 SGHVS and CDR2 FNYEAQ. The CDR3 runs 14 residues. V lost 0 bases and J lost 13, with 18 bases in between. The CDR3: CASSLAAGTPEGFF. CDR3 nucleotide sequence: TGTGCCAGCAGCTTAGCGGCTGGGACACCCGAGGGTTTCTTT.

The chain couples TRBV11-1 to TRBJ2-1; 8 nucleotides match TRBD2. Unmatched junction bases numbered 9, after V lost 4 bases and J lost 7 bases. Germline V CDR1 and CDR2: SGHAT, FQDESV (reference sequence). This CDR3 region has 15 residues. CDR3 nucleotide sequence: TGTGCCAGCAGCTCCCGGGAGGGCTTTAGGAATGAGCAGTTCTTC. It yields the protein CASSSREGFRNEQFF. Full variable domain (missing parts from reference TRBV11-1 and TRBJ2-1): EAEVAQSPRYKITEKSQAVAFWCDPISGHATLYWYRQILGQGPELLVQFQDESVVDDSQLPKDRFSAERLKGVDSTLKIQPAELGDSAMYLCASSSREGFRNEQFFGPGTRLTVL.

This rearrangement joins TRBV5-8 to TRBJ2-5, with 9 positions matching TRBD2. Germline V gene data show CDR1 as SGHTS and CDR2 as YDEGEE. This CDR3 is 15 amino acids long. V shed 0 bases and J 4 bases; nucleotides not matched to a gene: 4. In DNA, the CDR3 is TGTGCCAGCAGCTTGGTGCTAGCGGGGAGAGAGACCCAGTACTTC. This gives the protein CASSLVLAGRETQYF.

The chain's CDR3 is CSVAGQNTDTQYF. Written as DNA, the CDR3 is TGCAGCGTCGCGGGACAGAACACAGATACGCAGTATTTT. The chain combines TRBV29-1 with TRBJ2-3, with a weak D call TRBD1 (7 bases). The CDR3 length is 13 residues. V shed 6 bases and J shed 2 bases, with 12 bases lying between them. Germline V lookup: CDR1 SQVTM, CDR2 ANQGSEA.

This clone was seen many times. The rearrangement uses TRBV5-1 and TRBJ2-7; 7 bases align to TRBD2. Germline trimming cut 0 bases from V and 2 bases from J; bases unmatched to any gene: 5. The CDR3 sequence is 15 residues long. Germline CDR1 SGHRS, CDR2 YFSETQ. The CDR3 is CASSLVGGEPYEQYF. DNA of the CDR3: TGCGCCAGCAGCTTGGTGGGAGGGGAACCCTACGAGCAGTACTTC. Filled out from reference TRBV5-1 and TRBJ2-7, the complete variable domain reads KAGVTQTPRYLIKTRGQQVTLSCSPISGHRSVSWYQQTPGQGLQFLFEYFSETQRNKGNFPGRFSGRQFSNSRSEMNVSTLELGDSALYLCASSLVGGEPYEQYFGPGTRLTVT.

This chain connects TRBV5-1 to TRBJ1-1; 7 bases fit TRBD1. Trimming at V came to 4 bases and at J to 3 bases, leaving 9 bases not matched to a gene. Germline V gene data show CDR1 as SGHRS and CDR2 as YFSETQ. The CDR3 is made up of 15 amino acids. DNA of the CDR3: TGCGCCAGCAGCCCCAGGGGGTTCGGCGACACTGAAGCTTTCTTT. Residues: CASSPRGFGDTEAFF.